This T cell receptor beta chain was recorded in a study of T-cell memory formation after mild COVID-19. Study-level background: In these data, TCR clusters were largely donor specific. Points from the study as a whole: Later expanders leaned CD4+, whereas clones that contracted between day 15 and 85 were balanced CD4/CD8. Researchers report contracting CD4+ clones mostly in CM and EM, with CD8+ clones in EMRA.

In germline, CDR1 is DFQATT, CDR2 SNEGSKA (reference sequence). The J segment lost 4 bases and the V segment lost 0 bases, leaving 11 bases of the junction unmatched. CDR3 length equals 16 residues. Constant-segment-primed 5'RACE gave TCR alpha and TCR beta cDNA libraries with sample barcodes and UMIs. TCRdb reanalysed the 5' RACE reads using MiXCR and keeps one entry per CDR3 protein. There are some 300,000 distinct CDR3 sequences in the sample; 20% to 25% occur only once, and over 20% lies in the top ten. This clonotype was observed a handful of times. Its antigen is unknown. The chain joins TRBV20-1 to TRBJ1-1; 7 bases agree with TRBD1. This TCR was sampled from a man younger than 30 who had mild COVID-19 (a few samples of this study predate the infection). Cell type and time point are not known. Sequenced: PBMCs or a T cell subset sorted from them (not recorded which). The CDR3 bases are TGCAGTGCTAGAGATGTAATACAGGGGTCCCGCACTGAAGCTTTCTTT. Translated, it gives CSARDVIQGSRTEAFF.